This entry lists 8 T cell receptor beta chains sequenced from one sample in a study of shared clonotypes between healthy human individuals. Data came from immunoSEQ multiplex PCR; TCRdb stores just in-frame clones and leaves some out. The data contain more than 2 million clones, approximately 92% of them singletons. It was CD45RO-negative cells, positively selected for CCR7, that made up naive CD8 cells, with terminally differentiated effector memory CD45RA+ cells excluded. Sequenced material: naive CD8+ T cells from PBMCs. The receptors shown here come from a man aged 18 to 30 in good health. Some clones in this sample may be carry-over from other donors' samples.

This clone was seen once. The chain combines TRBV19 with TRBJ1-1; D perhaps matches TRBD1 (5 bases). Germline V gene lookup returns CDR1 LNHDA and CDR2 SQIVND (reference sequence). Between the trimmed V and J ends, which lost 7 bases and 0 bases, there was a span of 15 bases. This CDR3 is 15 amino acids long. CDR3 residues: CASTPYGGVNTEAFF. CDR3 nucleotides: TGTGCCAGTACTCCCTATGGGGGGGTGAACACTGAAGCTTTCTTT.

This rearrangement joins TRBV9 to TRBJ2-5; TRBD2 aligns across 8 bases. Germline CDR1 is SGDLS and CDR2 is YYNGEE. The length of the CDR3 is 16 residues. V shed 4 bases, J shed 5 bases, and the junction held 13 bases outside the gene matches. DNA of the CDR3: TGTGCCAGCAGCCCGCCTCCTCGGGAGGGCCTGGAGACCCAGTACTTC. It specifies CASSPPPREGLETQYF.

The chain carries TRBV5-4 and TRBJ2-7; 12 bases are a match to TRBD2. V dropped 4 bases and J dropped 5; count of bases not matched to a gene: 7. The length of the CDR3 is 15 residues. Germline lookup yields CDR1 SGHNT and CDR2 YYREEE (reference sequence). The CDR3 sequence is CASSMGLAGTNEQYF. CDR3 DNA sequence: TGTGCCAGCAGCATGGGACTAGCGGGTACCAACGAGCAGTACTTC.

This chain joins TRBV27 and TRBJ1-3; 10 bases align to TRBD1. The germline V gene has CDR1 MNHEY and CDR2 SMNVEV (reference sequence). V was pared by 2 bases and J by 4 bases, with 8 bases of the junction left unmatched. The CDR3 covers 17 residues. The CDR3 here is CASSLGAGTGVGNTIYF. As DNA, the CDR3 is TGTGCCAGCAGTTTAGGGGCCGGGACAGGGGTCGGAAACACCATATATTTT.

V and J are TRBV10-1 and TRBJ1-4, with a weak D call TRBD1 (5 bases). The CDR3 consists of 10 residues. The germline V gene encodes CDR1 WNHNN and CDR2 SYGVQD (reference sequence). Between the trimmed V and J ends, which lost 9 bases and 7 bases, there was a span of 6 bases. The CDR3 coding sequence is TGCGCCAGGAGGGGTGAAAAACTGTTTTTT. This codes for CARRGEKLFF.

This chain uses TRBV7-9 with TRBJ2-3; D is unresolved. Trimming stripped 4 bases from V and 0 bases from J, with 11 bases between. CDR3 length: 15 residues. Germline CDR1 SEHNR, CDR2 FQNEAQ (reference sequence). The CDR3 DNA reads TGTGCCAGCAGCTCGGCAGCGACTAGCACAGATACGCAGTATTTT. This codes for CASSSAATSTDTQYF.

The chain's CDR3 is CASSLLSQKNQPQHF. CDR3 DNA: TGTGCCAGCAGTTTATTGAGTCAGAAAAATCAGCCCCAGCATTTT. The chain links TRBV28 to TRBJ1-5; no clear D. Germline V gene lookup returns CDR1 MDHEN and CDR2 SYDVKM. V was pared by 1 base and J by 4 bases, with 11 bases between. There are 15 residues in the CDR3. Variable domain in full (rest from reference TRBV28 and TRBJ1-5): DVKVTQSSRYLVKRTGEKVFLECVQDMDHENMFWYRQDPGLGLRLIYFSYDVKMKEKGDIPEGYSVSREKKERFSLILESASTNQTSMYLCASSLLSQKNQPQHFGDGTRLSIL.

This clone was counted only a few times. The sample has other DNA sequences that encode this CDR3 too. The V and J genes are TRBV4-1 and TRBJ1-3; D is uncertain. CDR1 is MGHRA and CDR2 is YSYEKL in the germline V gene. V lost 2 bases, J lost 1 base, and 0 bases lay in between. CDR3 size: 12 residues. The CDR3 loop is CASSQSGNTIYF. The CDR3, as DNA: TGCGCCAGCAGCCAATCTGGAAACACCATATATTTT.